The entry below describes one T cell receptor beta chain. The sample's treatment: some 19 received Ad26.COV2.S at low or high dose, single or two shots; several received placebo; per-sample allocation not given. Each sample was drawn 63 days after the first injection (of vaccine or placebo). The source of the sample is a study of Ad26.COV2.S vaccination and SARS-CoV-2 variants. Generated by immunoSEQ multiplex PCR, the TCRdb table keeps only in-frame clones and is missing some. Of roughly 330,000 clones in the sample, about nine tenths were seen once. This CDR3 region has 15 residues. V shed 4 bases, J shed 2 bases, and the junction held 4 bases outside the gene matches. Germline loops: CDR1 SGHDT, CDR2 YYEEEE.

The chain couples TRBV5-6 to TRBJ2-1, with 9 bases matching TRBD1. Sample: peripheral blood, taken in a trial of Ad26.COV2.S vaccine versus placebo. This sequence was found in a person aged 18-65 years who received the Ad26.COV2.S COVID-19 vaccine or a placebo. The CDR3 sequence: CASSRGQGTYNEQFF. The CDR3 bases are TGTGCCAGCAGCCGAGGACAGGGGACCTACAATGAGCAGTTCTTC.